Here is one TCR beta chain with its context. The data originate from a study of shared clonotypes between healthy human individuals. The J segment lost 6 bases and the V segment lost 3 bases, leaving 17 bases of the junction unmatched. Germline V lookup: CDR1 LNHDA, CDR2 SQIVND (reference sequence). The CDR3 runs to 19 residues. Produced via immunoSEQ multiplex PCR; TCRdb's table is partial and in-frame only. This table holds hundreds of thousands of clones, around 79% found once. This clonotype was obtained from a woman aged 40 to 50 in good health. Some clones in this sample may be carry-over from other donors' samples. The genes are TRBV19 and TRBJ2-1, with 10 bases identical to TRBD1. The specimen sequenced was PBMCs. The CDR3: CASSIIRQGADGASNEQFF. In nucleotides, the CDR3 is TGTGCCAGTAGTATTATTAGACAGGGGGCGGATGGAGCGTCCAATGAGCAGTTCTTC.